Below, 19 T cell receptor beta chains from the same sample are listed, as sequenced in a study of cytomegalovirus exposure and HLA in healthy donors. The PCR employed 60 Vbeta primers together with 13 Jbeta primers. The assay was immunoSEQ multiplex PCR, and TCRdb's table has in-frame clones only and misses some. The sample lists 140,000 or so clones, around 72% seen once, with approximately 2% in the top ten. The sample taken for sequencing was PBMCs. The source of these receptors is a man aged 40-55 years in good health and CMV-seronegative.

The chain is built from TRBV6-4 and TRBJ2-7; D possibly corresponds to TRBD1 (5 bases). The V gene lost 0 bases and the J gene lost 3 bases, with 24 bases spanning the gap. Germline V gene data show CDR1 as MRHNA and CDR2 as SNTAGT. The CDR3 loop spans 19 amino acids. CDR3 sequence reads: CASSDSRRLRGPYLYEQYF. DNA for the CDR3: TGTGCCAGCAGTGACTCGAGGCGCTTAAGGGGCCCCTACCTCTACGAGCAGTACTTC.

The J gene is TRBJ2-1, the V gene TRBV2; D possibly corresponds to TRBD2 (7 bases). CDR3 length: 18 amino acids. Germline V CDR1 and CDR2: SNHLY, FYNNEI. V was clipped by 3 bases and J by 0 bases, with 18 bases between them. The CDR3 reads CASSERGGETGSYNEQFF. CDR3 nucleotides: TGTGCCAGCAGTGAGAGGGGGGGGGAAACAGGCTCCTACAATGAGCAGTTCTTC.

The V and J genes are TRBV25-1 and TRBJ2-3, with a possible D match to TRBD2 (6 bases). V was clipped by 7 bases and J by 4 bases, with 12 bases between them. The CDR3 is 13 residues long. Per the germline V gene, CDR1 is MGHDK and CDR2 is SYGVNS. CDR3 in DNA: TGTGCCAGCATAAAGCCGGGAGCAGATACGCAGTATTTT. This encodes CASIKPGADTQYF.

The genes are TRBV30 and TRBJ2-5; a possible D gene is TRBD1 (6 bases). The germline V gene encodes CDR1 GTSNPN and CDR2 SVGIG (reference sequence). The CDR3 contains 13 residues. Deletions cut 0 bases from V and 4 bases from J, with 9 bases between. CDR3 in amino acids: CAWSVTGTETQYF. As DNA, the CDR3 is TGTGCCTGGAGTGTAACAGGGACAGAGACCCAGTACTTC.

The chain carries TRBV5-1 and TRBJ2-5, with D perhaps matching TRBD1 (6 bases). The better agreement between TRBJ2-7 and the DNA end casts doubt on the J call. Germline CDR1 and CDR2: SGHRS and YFSETQ. CDR3 size: 15 residues. CDR3 amino acids: CASSLSGGYSYEQYF. As DNA, the CDR3 is TGCGCCAGCAGCTTGTCTGGGGGCTACTCCTACGAGCAGTACTTC.

The rearrangement joins TRBV9 to TRBJ2-1, with TRBD2 matching 10 bases. The V gene end was trimmed by 2 bases and the J gene end by 6 bases; junction bases not matched to a gene: 8. CDR3 length: 16 residues. CDR1 and CDR2 (germline): SGDLS, YYNGEE. This chain's CDR3 is CASSVGLAGASNEQFF. CDR3 DNA: TGTGCCAGCAGCGTCGGGCTAGCGGGGGCCAGCAATGAGCAGTTCTTC.

This chain links TRBV29-1 with TRBJ2-5; TRBD2 matches at 14 bases. Losses at the gene ends were 6 bases for V and 9 bases for J; bases not matched to a gene: 9. CDR3 length: 14 residues. The germline CDR1 and CDR2 sequences are SQVTM and ANQGSEA. The CDR3 loop is CSVRTSGGPGAQYF. CDR3 coding DNA: TGCAGCGTGCGGACTAGCGGGGGGCCTGGGGCCCAGTACTTC.

This clone was observed a handful of times. The CDR3 sequence: CASSPFLLGNQPQHF. The CDR3 DNA reads TGCGCCAGCAGCCCTTTTCTTCTCGGGAATCAGCCCCAGCATTTT. This sequence joins TRBV4-1 and TRBJ1-5; D call uncertain. V was cut by 4 bases and J by 4 bases, with 14 bases left in between. The germline CDR1 and CDR2 sequences are MGHRA and YSYEKL. CDR3 length: 15 residues.

The chain is built from TRBV14 and TRBJ2-7; D perhaps matches TRBD1 (5 bases). V lost 1 base to trimming and J lost 4 bases, with 17 bases between them. This CDR3 contains 16 residues. The germline gives CDR1 SGHDN, CDR2 FVKESK. Here the CDR3 reads CASSQVSAGRLYEQYF. The CDR3 DNA reads as TGTGCCAGCAGCCAAGTAAGTGCAGGGCGCTTGTACGAGCAGTACTTC.

The V and J genes are TRBV11-2 and TRBJ2-7, with TRBD2 identical over 9 bases. The J segment lost 5 bases and the V segment lost 1 base, leaving 6 bases of the junction unmatched. The CDR3 sequence is 15 residues long. Germline V gene data show CDR1 as SGHAT and CDR2 as FQNNGV. The CDR3 sequence is CASSLAGTSGHEQYF. Written as DNA, the CDR3 is TGTGCCAGCAGCTTAGCCGGCACTAGCGGGCACGAGCAGTACTTC.

This clone has a handful of counts. The V gene is TRBV18, the J gene TRBJ2-7, with a weak D call TRBD1 (5 bases). With 1 base removed from V and 4 bases from J, the gap between germline ends came to 8 bases. The CDR3 loop spans 13 amino acids. Germline lookup yields CDR1 KGHSH and CDR2 LQKENI. In nucleotides, the CDR3 is TGTGCCAGCTCACCACAGGGGTATTACGAGCAGTACTTC. Its translation: CASSPQGYYEQYF.

The rearrangement uses TRBV5-1 and TRBJ2-5; D might be TRBD1 (6 bases). Germline CDR1 SGHRS, CDR2 YFSETQ. CDR3 size: 14 residues. V was shortened by 4 bases and J by 0 bases, with 10 bases between the two germline ends. This CDR3 is CASSPGQYQETQYF. The CDR3 DNA follows: TGCGCCAGCAGCCCCGGACAGTACCAAGAGACCCAGTACTTC.

V gene TRBV9 combines with J gene TRBJ1-2; 7 bases agree with TRBD1. V dropped 0 bases and J dropped 6; count of bases not matched to a gene: 5. Per the germline V gene, CDR1 is SGDLS and CDR2 is YYNGEE. This CDR3 spans 14 amino acids. CDR3 DNA sequence: TGTGCCAGCAGCGTAGTAGGAACAGGGGATGGCTACACCTTC. Translating gives CASSVVGTGDGYTF. Together with reference TRBV9 and TRBJ1-2, the CDR3 gives the full variable domain: DSGVTQTPKHLITATGQRVTLRCSPRSGDLSVYWYQQSLDQGLQFLIQYYNGEERAKGNILERFSAQQFPDLHSELNLSSLELGDSALYFCASSVVGTGDGYTFGSGTRLTVV.

The V call is TRBV29-1, the J call TRBJ1-4, with 10 bases that match TRBD1. The V gene's germline CDR1 is SQVTM and CDR2 ANQGSEA. V dropped 7 bases and J dropped 5; count of bases not matched to a gene: 4. The CDR3 spans 13 residues. The CDR3 region is CSGRTGGNEKLFF. The CDR3 coding sequence is TGCAGCGGGCGGACAGGGGGGAATGAAAAACTGTTTTTT.

The sample holds a few counts of this clone. The chain joins TRBV19 to TRBJ1-6; 7 bases match TRBD1. Per germline, CDR1 LNHDA and CDR2 SQIVND (reference sequence). Trimming removed 4 bases from V and 10 bases from J; junction bases left unmatched: 7. The CDR3 contains 14 residues. The CDR3 loop reads CASSTTGPKSPLHF. CDR3 nucleotides: TGTGCCAGTAGTACGACAGGGCCAAAATCACCCCTCCACTTT.

For this clone: This CDR3 is also generated by other DNA sequences in the sample. The J gene is TRBJ1-1, the V gene TRBV5-1; tentative D call: TRBD1 (6 bases). Trimming shortened V by 2 bases and J by 2 bases, and 7 bases separated the two germline ends. The CDR3 length is 13 residues. Per the germline V gene, CDR1 is SGHRS and CDR2 is YFSETQ. For the CDR3, the DNA is TGCGCCAGCAGCTTACAGGGCAACACTGAAGCTTTCTTT. The encoded protein is CASSLQGNTEAFF.

This clone appeared a few times. The CDR3 region has the DNA TGCGCCAGCAGCTTGGTCCCAGAGGATGATACGCAGTATTTT. Translating gives CASSLVPEDDTQYF. This chain joins TRBV5-1 and TRBJ2-3, with D unclear. With 0 bases removed from V and 6 bases from J, the gap between germline ends came to 11 bases. The CDR3 consists of 14 residues. CDR1 is SGHRS, CDR2 YFSETQ, per germline.

The J gene is TRBJ1-1, the V gene TRBV5-6; 9 nucleotides agree with TRBD1. CDR3 length equals 17 residues. The J segment lost 5 bases and the V segment lost 0 bases, leaving 11 bases of the junction unmatched. The germline gives CDR1 SGHDT, CDR2 YYEEEE. CDR3 DNA sequence: TGTGCCAGCAGCTTGGGGACAGGGGCCCTAAGGATGACTGAAGCTTTCTTT. Translated: CASSLGTGALRMTEAFF.

On this clone itself: A junction end diverges from the germline sequence, so it may reflect a read error. The chain links TRBV25-1 to TRBJ1-2; D may be TRBD1 (5 bases). The germline gives CDR1 MGHDK, CDR2 SYGVNS. This CDR3 has 16 amino acids. CDR3 DNA sequence: TGTGCCAGCAGTGACTTAACCTTGACAGAGAACTATGGCTACCCCTTC. Translated: CASSDLTLTENYGYPF.